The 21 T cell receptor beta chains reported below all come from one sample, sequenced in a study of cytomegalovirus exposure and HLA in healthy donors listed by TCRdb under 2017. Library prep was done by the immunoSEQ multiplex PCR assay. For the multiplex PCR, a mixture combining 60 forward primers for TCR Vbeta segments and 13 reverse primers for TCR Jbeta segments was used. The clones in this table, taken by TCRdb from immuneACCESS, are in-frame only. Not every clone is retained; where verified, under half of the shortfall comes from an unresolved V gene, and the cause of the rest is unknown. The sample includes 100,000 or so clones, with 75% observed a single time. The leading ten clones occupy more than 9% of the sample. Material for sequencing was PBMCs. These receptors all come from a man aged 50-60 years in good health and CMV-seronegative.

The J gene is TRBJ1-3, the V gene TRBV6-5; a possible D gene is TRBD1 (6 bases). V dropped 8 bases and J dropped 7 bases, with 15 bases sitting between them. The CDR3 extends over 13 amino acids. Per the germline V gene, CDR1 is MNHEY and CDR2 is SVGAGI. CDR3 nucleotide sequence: TGTGCCAGCCGCCGGGGGGCGGACAACACCATATATTTT. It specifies CASRRGADNTIYF.

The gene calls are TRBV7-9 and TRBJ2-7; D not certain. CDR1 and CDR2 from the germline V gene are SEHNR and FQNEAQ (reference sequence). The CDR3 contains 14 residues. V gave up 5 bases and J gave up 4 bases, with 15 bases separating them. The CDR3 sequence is CASSPLDKVYEQYF. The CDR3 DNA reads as TGTGCCAGCAGCCCCCTCGACAAGGTGTACGAGCAGTACTTC.

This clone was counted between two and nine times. Here the CDR3 DNA reads TGTGCCACCAGCAGAGATGGCAGGGGAGCGTTGAATTCACCCCTCCACTTT. It yields the protein CATSRDGRGALNSPLHF. The gene calls are TRBV15 and TRBJ1-6; tentative D call: TRBD1 (6 bases). Looked up from germline, CDR1 is LNHNV and CDR2 is YYDKDF (reference sequence). This CDR3 has 17 residues. Trimming shortened V by 0 bases and J by 7 bases, and 16 bases separated the two germline ends.

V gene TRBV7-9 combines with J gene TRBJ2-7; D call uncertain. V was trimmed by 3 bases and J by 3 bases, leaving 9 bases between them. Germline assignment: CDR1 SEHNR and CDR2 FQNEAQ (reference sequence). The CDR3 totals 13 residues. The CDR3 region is CASSFSQDYEQYF. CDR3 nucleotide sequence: TGTGCCAGCAGCTTCAGTCAGGACTACGAGCAGTACTTC.

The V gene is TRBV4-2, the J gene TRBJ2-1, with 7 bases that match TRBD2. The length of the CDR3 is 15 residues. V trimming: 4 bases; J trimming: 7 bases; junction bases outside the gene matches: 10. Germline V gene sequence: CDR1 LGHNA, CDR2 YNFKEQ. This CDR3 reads CASSPRGGRGNEQFF. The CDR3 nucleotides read TGTGCCAGCAGCCCCCGGGGCGGGAGAGGGAATGAGCAGTTCTTC.

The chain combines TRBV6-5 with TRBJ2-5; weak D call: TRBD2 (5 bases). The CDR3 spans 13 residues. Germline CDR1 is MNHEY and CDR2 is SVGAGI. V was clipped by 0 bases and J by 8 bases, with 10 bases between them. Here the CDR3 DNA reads TGTGCCAGCAGTTACTCAATCGAGGGTACCCAGTACTTC. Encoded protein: CASSYSIEGTQYF.

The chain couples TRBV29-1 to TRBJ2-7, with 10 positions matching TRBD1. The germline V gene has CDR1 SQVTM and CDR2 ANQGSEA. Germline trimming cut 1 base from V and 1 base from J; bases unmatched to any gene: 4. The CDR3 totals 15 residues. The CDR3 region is CSVEVGTGDSYEQYF. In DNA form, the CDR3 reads TGCAGCGTTGAAGTCGGGACAGGGGATTCCTACGAGCAGTACTTC.

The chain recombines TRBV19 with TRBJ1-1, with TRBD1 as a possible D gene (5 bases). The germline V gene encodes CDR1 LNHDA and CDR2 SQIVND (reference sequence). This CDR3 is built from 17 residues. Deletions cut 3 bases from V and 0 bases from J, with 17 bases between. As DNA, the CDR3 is TGTGCCAGTAGTATGAGGCCCGACAGTATTATGAACACTGAAGCTTTCTTT. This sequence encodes CASSMRPDSIMNTEAFF. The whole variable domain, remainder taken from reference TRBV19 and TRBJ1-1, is DGGITQSPKYLFRKEGQNVTLSCEQNLNHDAMYWYRQDPGQGLRLIYYSQIVNDFQKGDIAEGYSVSREKKESFPLTVTSAQKNPTAFYLCASSMRPDSIMNTEAFFGQGTRLTVV.

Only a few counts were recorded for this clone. CDR3 in amino acids: CASSPDGTPASYFQETQYF. CDR3 bases: TGCGCCAGCAGCCCAGATGGGACTCCTGCCTCCTACTTCCAAGAGACCCAGTACTTC. The chain recombines TRBV10-1 with TRBJ2-5; possible D gene TRBD2, 6 bases. Germline CDR1 is WNHNN and CDR2 is SYGVQD (reference sequence). This CDR3 is 19 amino acids long. V lost 6 bases and J 1 base, leaving 27 bases between the germline ends.

The CDR3 reads CASRSRGGNEKLFF. The CDR3 nucleotides are TGTGCCAGCAGATCCAGGGGTGGTAATGAAAAACTGTTTTTT. This chain joins TRBV27 and TRBJ1-4, with TRBD1 as a possible D gene (6 bases). Germline CDR1 MNHEY, CDR2 SMNVEV (reference sequence). CDR3 size: 14 residues. V lost 6 bases and J lost 4, with 12 bases in between.

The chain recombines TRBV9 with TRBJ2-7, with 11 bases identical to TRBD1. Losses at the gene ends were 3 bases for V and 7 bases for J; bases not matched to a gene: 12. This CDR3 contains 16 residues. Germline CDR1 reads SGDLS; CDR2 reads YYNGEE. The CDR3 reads CASSGPEGTGGREQYF. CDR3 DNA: TGTGCCAGCAGCGGTCCCGAAGGGACAGGGGGAAGAGAGCAGTACTTC.

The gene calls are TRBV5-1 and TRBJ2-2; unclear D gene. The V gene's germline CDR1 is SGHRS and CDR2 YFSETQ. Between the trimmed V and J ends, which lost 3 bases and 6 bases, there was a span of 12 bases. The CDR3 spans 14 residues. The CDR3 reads CASSSQGGPGELFF. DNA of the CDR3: TGCGCCAGCAGCTCCCAAGGTGGGCCCGGGGAGCTGTTTTTT.

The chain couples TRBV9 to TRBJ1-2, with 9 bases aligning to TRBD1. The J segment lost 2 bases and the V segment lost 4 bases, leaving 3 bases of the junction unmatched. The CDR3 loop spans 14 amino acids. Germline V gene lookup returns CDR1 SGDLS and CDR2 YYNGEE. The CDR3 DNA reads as TGTGCCAGCAGCTCCGGGACAGGGAACTATGGCTACACCTTC. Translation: CASSSGTGNYGYTF.

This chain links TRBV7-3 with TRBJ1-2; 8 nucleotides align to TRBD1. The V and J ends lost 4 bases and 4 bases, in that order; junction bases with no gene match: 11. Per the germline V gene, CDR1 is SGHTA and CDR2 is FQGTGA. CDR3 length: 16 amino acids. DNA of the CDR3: TGTGCCAGCAGCTACAAACCAGGGGGCGATATCTATGGCTACACCTTC. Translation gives CASSYKPGGDIYGYTF. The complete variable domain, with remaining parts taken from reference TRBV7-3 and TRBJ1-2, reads GAGVSQTPSNKVTEKGKYVELRCDPISGHTALYWYRQSLGQGPEFLIYFQGTGAADDSGLPNDRFFAVRPEGSVSTLKIQRTERGDSAVYLCASSYKPGGDIYGYTFGSGTRLTVV.

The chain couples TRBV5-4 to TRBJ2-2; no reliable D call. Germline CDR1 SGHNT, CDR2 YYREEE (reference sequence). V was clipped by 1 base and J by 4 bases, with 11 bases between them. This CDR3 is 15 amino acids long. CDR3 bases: TGTGCCAGCAGCTTGACGGCCCCGGGCACCGGGGAGCTGTTTTTT. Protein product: CASSLTAPGTGELFF.

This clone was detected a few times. CDR3 in DNA: TGTGCCAGCAGCGTAGCGGGAGTGCCTGAGCTGTTTTTT. This sequence encodes CASSVAGVPELFF. The chain is built from TRBV9 and TRBJ2-2, with a possible D match to TRBD2 (6 bases). CDR3 length: 13 residues. Trimming pared 0 bases from V and 11 bases from J, leaving 11 bases between. In germline, CDR1 is SGDLS, CDR2 YYNGEE.

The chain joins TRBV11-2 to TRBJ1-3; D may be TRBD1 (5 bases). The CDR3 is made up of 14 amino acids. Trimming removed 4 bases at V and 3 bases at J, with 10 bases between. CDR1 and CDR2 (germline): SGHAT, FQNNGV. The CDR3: CASSSRGDGNTIYF. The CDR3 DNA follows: TGTGCCAGCAGCTCGCGGGGCGATGGAAACACCATATATTTT.

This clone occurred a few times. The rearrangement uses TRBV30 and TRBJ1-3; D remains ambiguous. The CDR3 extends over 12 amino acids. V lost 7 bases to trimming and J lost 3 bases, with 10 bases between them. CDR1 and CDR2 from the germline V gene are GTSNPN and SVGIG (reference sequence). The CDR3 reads CAFQEGGNTIYF. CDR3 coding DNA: TGTGCCTTTCAAGAGGGTGGAAACACCATATATTTT.

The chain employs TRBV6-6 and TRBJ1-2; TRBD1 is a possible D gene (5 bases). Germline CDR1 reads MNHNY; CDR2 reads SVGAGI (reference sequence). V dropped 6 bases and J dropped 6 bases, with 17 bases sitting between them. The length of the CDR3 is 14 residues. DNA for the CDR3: TGTGCCAGCAGCCAGGTTACAGGTTGGGATGGCTACACCTTC. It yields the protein CASSQVTGWDGYTF.

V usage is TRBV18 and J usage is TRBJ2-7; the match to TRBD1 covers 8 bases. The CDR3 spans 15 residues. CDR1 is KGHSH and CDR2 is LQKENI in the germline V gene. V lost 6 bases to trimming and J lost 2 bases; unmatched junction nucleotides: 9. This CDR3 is CASSQDRAIPYEQYF. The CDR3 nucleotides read TGTGCCAGCTCGCAGGACAGGGCTATCCCCTACGAGCAGTACTTC.

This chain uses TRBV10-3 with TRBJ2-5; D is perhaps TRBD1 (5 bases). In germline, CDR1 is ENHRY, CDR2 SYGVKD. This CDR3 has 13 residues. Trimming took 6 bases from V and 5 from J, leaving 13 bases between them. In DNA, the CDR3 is TGTGCCATCAGCAACAGGCTCTGGGAGACCCAGTACTTC. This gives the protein CAISNRLWETQYF.